What follows are 32 T cell receptor beta chains derived from one specimen sequenced in a study of cytomegalovirus exposure and HLA in healthy donors. The PCR was carried out with 60 Vbeta primers and 13 Jbeta primers. Sequencing used immunoSEQ multiplex PCR; TCRdb keeps in-frame clones, though not all of them. The data contain 150,000 to 200,000 clones, more than 60% of them singletons. The sequenced sample consisted of PBMCs. All receptors come from a woman aged 25 to 45 in good health and CMV-seronegative.

The sample holds one count of this clone. This chain uses TRBV7-3 with TRBJ2-3; 14 nucleotides agree with TRBD2. Germline CDR1 reads SGHTA; CDR2 reads FQGTGA. Unmatched junction bases numbered 4, after V lost 5 bases and J lost 6 bases. This CDR3 spans 15 amino acids. The DNA of the CDR3 is TGTGCCAGCAGCGCAGGGACTAGCGGGGGTGATACGCAGTATTTT. Translated, it gives CASSAGTSGGDTQYF.

This rearrangement joins TRBV2 to TRBJ2-3, with TRBD1 matching 9 bases. The V gene end was trimmed by 6 bases and the J gene end by 1 base; junction bases not matched to a gene: 8. Germline V CDR1 and CDR2: SNHLY, FYNNEI. The CDR3 consists of 16 residues. The DNA for the CDR3 is TGTGCCAGCAGCGGGGGGACAGGGTCTCGCACAGATACGCAGTATTTT. Translating it yields CASSGGTGSRTDTQYF.

This chain joins TRBV7-9 and TRBJ2-3; D is ambiguous. The CDR3 has 11 residues. Germline V gene data show CDR1 as SEHNR and CDR2 as FQNEAQ (reference sequence). Trimming removed 3 bases at V and 5 bases at J, with 3 bases between. In DNA, the CDR3 is TGTGCCAGCAGCTTCGGAGATACGCAGTATTTT. Protein product: CASSFGDTQYF.

CDR3 amino acids: CASRRSAYEQYF. The CDR3 coding sequence is TGTGCCAGCAGGCGTTCGGCCTACGAGCAGTACTTC. This chain connects TRBV6-1 to TRBJ2-7; D unclear. The CDR3 has 12 amino acids. CDR1 and CDR2 (germline): MNHNS, SASEGT. V lost 6 bases and J 2 bases, leaving 8 bases between the germline ends.

The genes are TRBV5-1 and TRBJ2-3, with TRBD1 identical over 8 bases. Germline V gene sequence: CDR1 SGHRS, CDR2 YFSETQ. The CDR3 spans 15 residues. The ends lost 2 bases at V and 2 bases at J; junction bases unmatched: 4. CDR3 residues: CASSFGQGNTDTQYF. The CDR3 region has the DNA TGCGCCAGCAGCTTCGGACAGGGAAACACAGATACGCAGTATTTT. Full variable domain (remainder filled in from reference TRBV5-1 and TRBJ2-3): KAGVTQTPRYLIKTRGQQVTLSCSPISGHRSVSWYQQTPGQGLQFLFEYFSETQRNKGNFPGRFSGRQFSNSRSEMNVSTLELGDSALYLCASSFGQGNTDTQYFGPGTRLTVL.

The rearrangement links TRBV10-3 to TRBJ2-7, with TRBD1 matching over 8 bases. The germline gives CDR1 ENHRY, CDR2 SYGVKD. Unmatched junction bases numbered 4, after V lost 10 bases and J lost 2 bases. The CDR3 has 12 amino acids. CDR3 region: CATRGLPYEQYF. The DNA of the CDR3 is TGTGCCACCAGGGGGCTCCCCTACGAGCAGTACTTC.

The genes are TRBV6-6 and TRBJ2-1; D possibly corresponds to TRBD1 (6 bases). Between the trimmed V and J ends, which lost 6 bases and 8 bases, there was a span of 14 bases. The CDR3 is 13 amino acids. CDR1 and CDR2 (germline): MNHNY, SVGAGI (reference sequence). The CDR3 coding sequence is TGTGCCAGCAGCCACGGGACAACCCATGAGCAGTTCTTC. Translated: CASSHGTTHEQFF.

The rearrangement links TRBV19 to TRBJ2-2; 7 positions agree with TRBD1. V gave up 5 bases and J gave up 2 bases; unmatched junction bases: 5. Per the germline V gene, CDR1 is LNHDA and CDR2 is SQIVND (reference sequence). The CDR3 is made up of 15 amino acids. The CDR3, as DNA: TGTGCCAGTAGTGGACAGGTCAAAAACACCGGGGAGCTGTTTTTT. This gives the protein CASSGQVKNTGELFF.

This chain connects TRBV7-9 to TRBJ1-2, with a possible D match to TRBD1 (5 bases). Trimming cost V 3 bases and J 7 bases, with 6 bases left between them. The germline V gene has CDR1 SEHNR and CDR2 FQNEAQ (reference sequence). The CDR3 has 11 amino acids. In DNA form, the CDR3 reads TGTGCCAGCAGCTTGCAGGGTGGCTACACCTTC. As protein: CASSLQGGYTF.

The rearrangement joins TRBV19 to TRBJ1-1, with 7 bases lining up with TRBD1. The germline V gene encodes CDR1 LNHDA and CDR2 SQIVND (reference sequence). The trim removed 10 bases at V and 3 bases at J, leaving 8 bases unmatched. The CDR3 covers 13 residues. CDR3 region: CATLDRPDTEAFF. The CDR3 region has the DNA TGTGCCACTCTGGACAGGCCCGACACTGAAGCTTTCTTT.

The J gene is TRBJ1-4, the V gene TRBV2, with a possible D match to TRBD1 (5 bases). The CDR3 extends over 19 amino acids. Germline CDR1 SNHLY, CDR2 FYNNEI. V shed 2 bases and J shed 0 bases, with 19 bases lying between them. The CDR3 DNA follows: TGTGCCAGCAGTGAACCGAGGGGCCGGGGGACCGCAACTAATGAAAAACTGTTTTTT. This sequence encodes CASSEPRGRGTATNEKLFF. The variable domain in full, with the rest retrieved from reference TRBV2 and TRBJ1-4, is EPEVTQTPSHQVTQMGQEVILRCVPISNHLYFYWYRQILGQKVEFLVSFYNNEISEKSEIFDDQFSVERPDGSNFTLKIRSTKLEDSAMYFCASSEPRGRGTATNEKLFFGSGTQLSVL.

V and J are TRBV7-8 and TRBJ1-3; D remains ambiguous. Trimming took 1 base from V and 2 from J, leaving 12 bases between them. Per the germline V gene, CDR1 is SGHVS and CDR2 is FQNEAQ. The CDR3 consists of 16 residues. DNA for the CDR3: TGTGCCAGCAGCTTAGGATTAGCTGCCACTGGAAACACCATATATTTT. Translation gives CASSLGLAATGNTIYF.

V gene TRBV5-1 combines with J gene TRBJ1-1, with 8 nucleotides matching TRBD1. Germline V CDR1 and CDR2: SGHRS, YFSETQ. J gave up 3 bases and V 5 bases, and 9 bases lay outside the gene matches. The CDR3 length is 15 residues. The CDR3 DNA reads TGCGCCAGCAGATATGACAGGGGCGCCCACACTGAAGCTTTCTTT. Its translation is CASRYDRGAHTEAFF.

Written as DNA, the CDR3 is TGTGCCAGCAGCCCCAGGAGGAGTACTAACACCGGGGAGCTGTTTTTT. Residues: CASSPRRSTNTGELFF. The chain carries TRBV7-2 and TRBJ2-2; D might be TRBD2 (5 bases). This CDR3 is built from 16 residues. Germline values: CDR1 SGHTA, CDR2 FQGNSA. Trimming pared 5 bases from V and 2 bases from J, leaving 15 bases between.

The chain employs TRBV7-8 and TRBJ2-1, with a possible D match to TRBD1 (5 bases). The CDR3 sequence is 14 residues long. Germline CDR1 reads SGHVS; CDR2 reads FQNEAQ. The germline V and J ends were trimmed by 2 bases and 9 bases, with 14 bases remaining between them. The CDR3 nucleotides are TGTGCCAGCAGCTTAAGACAGTCTAGGGGTGAGCAGTTCTTC. Its translation: CASSLRQSRGEQFF.

This clone has more than one count but fewer than ten. The chain carries TRBV6-4 and TRBJ1-2, with 7 bases matching TRBD1. The CDR3 has 15 amino acids. Unmatched junction bases numbered 11, after V lost 4 bases and J lost 6 bases. The germline gives CDR1 MRHNA, CDR2 SNTAGT. The CDR3 DNA reads TGTGCCAGCAGTGCCGGGGGCGAGGGGGCGCATGGCTACACCTTC. As protein: CASSAGGEGAHGYTF.

This chain links TRBV29-1 with TRBJ2-1; D is perhaps TRBD2 (6 bases). CDR3 length: 11 amino acids. Per germline, CDR1 SQVTM and CDR2 ANQGSEA. The germline V and J ends were trimmed by 7 bases and 7 bases, with 11 bases remaining between them. This chain's CDR3 is CSGGVWNEQFF. DNA of the CDR3: TGCAGCGGGGGGGTTTGGAATGAGCAGTTCTTC.

V and J are TRBV5-6 and TRBJ1-2; possible D gene TRBD1, 6 bases. The V and J ends lost 3 bases and 2 bases respectively, with 20 bases between them. Germline V gene data show CDR1 as SGHDT and CDR2 as YYEEEE. This CDR3 contains 17 residues. The CDR3 spells CASSYRLPRGLNYGYTF. As DNA, the CDR3 is TGTGCCAGCAGCTACCGACTACCAAGGGGGTTAAACTATGGCTACACCTTC.

This clone was seen a few times. The genes are TRBV25-1 and TRBJ2-3; 7 nucleotides align to TRBD1. Germline loops: CDR1 MGHDK, CDR2 SYGVNS. The V and J ends lost 1 base and 6 bases, in that order; junction bases with no gene match: 7. This CDR3 spans 15 amino acids. CDR3 region: CASSESQGFGDTQYF. Here the CDR3 DNA reads TGTGCCAGCAGTGAATCACAGGGGTTTGGGGATACGCAGTATTTT.

The rearrangement links TRBV11-2 to TRBJ2-7; 8 bases agree with TRBD1. Trimming at V came to 8 bases and at J to 5 bases, leaving 5 bases not matched to a gene. This CDR3 is built from 12 residues. CDR1 is SGHAT, CDR2 FQNNGV, per germline. The CDR3 nucleotides read TGTGCCAGCGGGACAGGAGTGAACGAGCAGTACTTC. As protein: CASGTGVNEQYF.

The chain employs TRBV28 and TRBJ1-1; the match to TRBD1 covers 7 bases. The ends lost 6 bases at V and 5 bases at J; junction bases unmatched: 12. CDR3 length: 15 amino acids. Per germline, CDR1 MDHEN and CDR2 SYDVKM. As DNA, the CDR3 is TGTGCCAGCAGGGGAGAGACAGGGAGTAGAACTGAAGCTTTCTTT. Translated, it gives CASRGETGSRTEAFF.

The CDR3 DNA reads TGTGCCAGCAGCGGCGAGGGGGGGCGGGGGGACACAGATACGCAGTATTTT. It encodes CASSGEGGRGDTDTQYF. The chain employs TRBV9 and TRBJ2-3; 8 positions match TRBD2. Germline V CDR1 and CDR2: SGDLS, YYNGEE. The CDR3 loop spans 17 amino acids. V gave up 3 bases and J gave up 2 bases; unmatched junction bases: 11.

The chain carries TRBV4-2 and TRBJ1-2; D might be TRBD1 (6 bases). Trimming cost V 0 bases and J 3 bases, with 14 bases left between them. Per germline, CDR1 LGHNA and CDR2 YNFKEQ. This CDR3 contains 16 residues. The CDR3 loop reads CASSQDESGEDYGYTF. CDR3 in DNA: TGTGCCAGCAGCCAAGATGAGTCAGGGGAAGACTATGGCTACACCTTC.

In its sample, this clone was seen once. The chain joins TRBV6-1 to TRBJ2-3; D possibly corresponds to TRBD1 (5 bases). The CDR3 has 15 amino acids. Germline lookup yields CDR1 MNHNS and CDR2 SASEGT. V was trimmed by 6 bases and J by 3 bases, leaving 16 bases between them. The CDR3 DNA follows: TGTGCCAGCAGACAAATAGGGGAAAAAACAGATACGCAGTATTTT. This translates into CASRQIGEKTDTQYF.

This clone was detected only once. The chain uses TRBV21-1 and TRBJ1-5; TRBD1 is the table's D call, not checked against the DNA. TRBV21-1 counts as a pseudogene. The CDR3 is 19 residues long. The CDR3 is CASSKGDQGQPDSNQPQHF. The CDR3 coding sequence is TGTGCCAGCAGCAAAGGCGACCAAGGACAGCCAGATAGCAATCAGCCCCAGCATTTT.

The genes are TRBV10-3 and TRBJ2-2; 7 positions agree with TRBD1. V shed 4 bases, J shed 1 base, and the junction held 3 bases outside the gene matches. CDR3 length: 15 residues. CDR1 is ENHRY, CDR2 SYGVKD, per germline. CDR3 coding DNA: TGTGCCATCAGTGGGAACAGGGGGAACACCGGGGAGCTGTTTTTT. Amino acids: CAISGNRGNTGELFF.

This chain connects TRBV4-1 to TRBJ2-3; D unresolved. The germline CDR1 and CDR2 sequences are MGHRA and YSYEKL. V gave up 2 bases and J gave up 7 bases, with 7 bases separating them. CDR3 size: 12 residues. In DNA form, the CDR3 reads TGCGCCAGCAGCCAACCCGAGCATACGCAGTATTTT. Translating gives CASSQPEHTQYF.

The CDR3 DNA is TGTGCCAGCAGCGGGACAGGACGAGTAGATACGCAGTATTTT. This encodes CASSGTGRVDTQYF. The chain uses TRBV5-4 and TRBJ2-3; 8 bases match TRBD1. Trimming cost V 4 bases and J 5 bases; bases outside gene matches: 6. This CDR3 region has 14 residues. Germline assignment: CDR1 SGHNT and CDR2 YYREEE (reference sequence).

The V gene is TRBV5-4, the J gene TRBJ1-6, with TRBD1 matching over 12 bases. CDR1 is SGHNT, CDR2 YYREEE, per germline (reference sequence). V dropped 4 bases and J dropped 8; count of bases not matched to a gene: 7. This CDR3 is built from 16 residues. CDR3 region: CASSTGTGGPYSPLHF. CDR3 sequence (DNA): TGTGCCAGCAGCACCGGGACAGGGGGCCCTTATTCACCCCTCCACTTT.

This clone was detected once. The chain employs TRBV6-1 and TRBJ2-7, with TRBD2 identical over 7 bases. Germline V gene sequence: CDR1 MNHNS, CDR2 SASEGT. V gave up 10 bases and J gave up 3 bases; unmatched junction bases: 15. The CDR3 is 15 residues long. CDR3 in DNA: TGTGCCACAATTCCCCTCCCGGGCGGGAGCTACGAGCAGTACTTC. Translated, it gives CATIPLPGGSYEQYF.

The V and J genes are TRBV19 and TRBJ1-2; D ambiguous. Trimming shortened V by 7 bases and J by 4 bases, and 16 bases separated the two germline ends. The CDR3 covers 14 residues. The germline CDR1 and CDR2 sequences are LNHDA and SQIVND (reference sequence). CDR3 nucleotide sequence: TGTGCCAGTATGGTTTTAACGGGGAGCTATGGCTACACCTTC. Its translation is CASMVLTGSYGYTF.

J is TRBJ1-1 and V is TRBV7-9; no clear D. V lost 5 bases to trimming and J lost 1 base, with 8 bases between them. The CDR3 length is 13 residues. CDR1 is SEHNR, CDR2 FQNEAQ, per germline (reference sequence). The CDR3 sequence: CASSPPGNTEAFF. The CDR3 DNA follows: TGTGCCAGCAGCCCCCCAGGGAACACTGAAGCTTTCTTT.